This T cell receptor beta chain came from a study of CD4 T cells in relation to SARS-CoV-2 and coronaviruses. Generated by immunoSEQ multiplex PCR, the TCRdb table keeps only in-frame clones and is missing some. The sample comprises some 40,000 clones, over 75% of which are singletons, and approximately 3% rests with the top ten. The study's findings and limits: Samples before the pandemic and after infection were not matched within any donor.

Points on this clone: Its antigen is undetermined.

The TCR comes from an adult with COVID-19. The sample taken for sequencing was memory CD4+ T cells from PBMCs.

The CDR3 sequence is CASSYAEYSGANVLTF. CDR3 bases: TGTGCCAGCAGTTACGCCGAGTACTCTGGGGCCAACGTCCTGACTTTC. This chain joins TRBV6-2 or TRBV6-3 and TRBJ2-6; D remains ambiguous. V gave up 2 bases and J gave up 0 bases, with 8 bases separating them. The CDR3 extends over 16 amino acids. From germline, CDR1 is MNHEY and CDR2 SVGEGT.